This T cell receptor (beta chain) was captured by sequencing in a study of PD-1 blockade in classical Hodgkin lymphoma. Study overall: Each patient was given nivolumab 3 mg/kg through a vein every 2 weeks. General observations from the study: Newly diagnosed patients were said to have less baseline TCR diversity than healthy donors did. Why the repertoires differ is still unclear, perhaps disease activity or prior therapy. Compared with baseline, CD4+ but not CD8+ TCR diversity had risen significantly by C4D1.

V shed 6 bases, J shed 2 bases, and the junction held 5 bases outside the gene matches. Germline CDR1 SGHDN, CDR2 FVKESK. This CDR3 is built from 15 residues. Time point noted: cycle 4 day 1 (C4D1), after about 6 weeks of nivolumab. Autologous stem cell transplantation was followed by relapse in every patient, and brentuximab vedotin exposure varied. The repertoire was sequenced with immunoSEQ multiplex PCR; TCRdb's copy has only in-frame clones and lacks some. The repertoire has fewer than 25,000 clones, roughly 80% of them found once; the top ten carry more than 5%. Sample share makes this clone medium-sized. The antigen is unknown.

This TCR derives from a human donor with classical Hodgkin lymphoma. V gene TRBV14 combines with J gene TRBJ2-1, with 9 bases aligning to TRBD1. Here the sequenced sample was peripheral blood mononuclear cells (PBMCs), taken before the fourth cycle of nivolumab. CDR3 nucleotide sequence: TGTGCCAGCAGAGCAAGGACAGGGGCCTACAATGAGCAGTTCTTC. Its protein product is CASRARTGAYNEQFF.